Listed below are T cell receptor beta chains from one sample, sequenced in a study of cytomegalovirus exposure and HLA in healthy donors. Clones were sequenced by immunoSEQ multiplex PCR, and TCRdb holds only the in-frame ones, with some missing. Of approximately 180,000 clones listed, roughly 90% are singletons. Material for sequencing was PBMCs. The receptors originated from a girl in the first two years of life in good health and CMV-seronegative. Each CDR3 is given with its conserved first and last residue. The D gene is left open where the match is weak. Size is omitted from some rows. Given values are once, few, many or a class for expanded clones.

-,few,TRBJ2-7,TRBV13,CASSRPDTSYEQYF,TGTGCCAGCAGTAGACCGGACACGAGTTACGAGCAGTACTTC
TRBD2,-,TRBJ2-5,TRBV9,CASSVSAGGLWETQYF,TGTGCCAGCAGCGTATCGGCGGGGGGGCTTTGGGAGACCCAGTACTTC
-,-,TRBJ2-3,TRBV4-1,CASGGTDTQYF,TGCGCCAGCGGGGGGACAGATACGCAGTATTTT
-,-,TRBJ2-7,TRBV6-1,CASVDSSYEQYF,TGTGCCAGCGTAGACAGCTCCTACGAGCAGTACTTC
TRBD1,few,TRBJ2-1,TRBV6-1,CASRYTGGDEQFF,TGTGCCAGCAGGTATACAGGGGGCGATGAGCAGTTCTTC
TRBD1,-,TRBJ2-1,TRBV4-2,CASSQTGQNTYNEQFF,TGTGCCAGCAGCCAGACGGGACAGAATACTTACAATGAGCAGTTCTTC
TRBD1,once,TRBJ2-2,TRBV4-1,CASSEIGQGSRELFF,TGCGCCAGCAGCGAGATCGGACAGGGGAGCCGGGAGCTGTTTTTT
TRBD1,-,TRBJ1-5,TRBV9,CARGDRDSNQPQHF,TGTGCCAGGGGGGACAGAGATAGCAATCAGCCCCAGCATTTT
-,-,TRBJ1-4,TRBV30,CAWRGFTRAGETNEKLFF,TGTGCCTGGAGGGGATTCACTAGGGCAGGGGAAACTAATGAAAAACTGTTTTTT
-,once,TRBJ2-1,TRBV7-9,CASSVQDHEQFF,TGTGCCAGCAGCGTACAGGACCATGAGCAGTTCTTC
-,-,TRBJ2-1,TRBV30,CAWSVNPYYNEQFF,TGTGCCTGGAGTGTAAACCCCTACTACAATGAGCAGTTCTTC
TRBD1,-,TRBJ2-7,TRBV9,CASSPRTGKSYEQYF,TGTGCCAGCAGCCCAAGGACAGGGAAGTCCTACGAGCAGTACTTC
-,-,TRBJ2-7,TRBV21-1,CASSKPLYACSVRDSYEQYF,-
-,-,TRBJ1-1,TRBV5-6,CASSLRNTGRVSTEAFF,TGTGCCAGCAGCTTGCGTAACACAGGGCGGGTGAGCACTGAAGCTTTCTTT
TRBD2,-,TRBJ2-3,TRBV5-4,CASSLDKRLAGVDTQYF,TGTGCCAGCAGCTTGGACAAAAGACTAGCGGGGGTCGATACGCAGTATTTT
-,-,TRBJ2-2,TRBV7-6,CASSLSRNTGELFF,TGTGCCAGCAGCTTATCGAGGAACACCGGGGAGCTGTTTTTT
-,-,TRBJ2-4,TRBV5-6,CASSLAGSLAKNIQYF,TGTGCCAGCAGCTTGGCGGGGAGCCTAGCCAAAAACATTCAGTACTTC
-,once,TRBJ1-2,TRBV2,CASRLGLNYGYTF,TGTGCCAGCAGATTAGGACTGAACTATGGCTACACCTTC
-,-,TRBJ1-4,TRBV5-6,CASSLAGDRTNEKLFF,TGTGCCAGCAGCTTGGCCGGGGATCGAACTAATGAAAAACTGTTTTTT
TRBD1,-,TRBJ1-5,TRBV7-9,CSSSLTGEGDQPQHF,TGTTCCAGCAGCCTGACAGGGGAAGGGGATCAGCCCCAGCATTTT
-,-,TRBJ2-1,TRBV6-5,CASSRGTYNEQFF,TGTGCCAGCAGCCGGGGGACCTACAATGAGCAGTTCTTC
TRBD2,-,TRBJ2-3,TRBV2,CASSALAGGDTQYF,TGTGCCAGCAGTGCACTAGCGGGGGGTGATACGCAGTATTTT
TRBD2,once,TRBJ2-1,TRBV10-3,CAVAGRGDNEQFF,TGTGCCGTAGCGGGGCGAGGCGACAATGAGCAGTTCTTC
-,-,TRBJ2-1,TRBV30,CAWSAQDSIEQFF,TGTGCCTGGAGTGCCCAAGACAGTATTGAGCAGTTCTTC
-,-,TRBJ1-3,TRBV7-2,CASSLVGGYSGNTIYF,TGTGCCAGCAGCTTAGTGGGGGGATACTCTGGAAACACCATATATTTT
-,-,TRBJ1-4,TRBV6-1,CASSELLPGTATNEKLFF,TGTGCCAGCAGTGAACTACTCCCGGGGACTGCAACTAATGAAAAACTGTTTTTT
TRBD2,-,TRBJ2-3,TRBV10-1,CARRLAPWGTDTQYF,TGCGCCAGGAGACTAGCGCCCTGGGGCACAGATACGCAGTATTTT
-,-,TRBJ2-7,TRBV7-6,CASSLVGGSEFSSYEQYF,TGTGCCAGCAGCTTAGTCGGAGGTAGCGAATTTAGCTCCTACGAGCAGTACTTC
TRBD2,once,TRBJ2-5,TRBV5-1,CASSRRGLAGGGETQYF,TGCGCCAGCAGCCGGAGAGGCCTAGCGGGGGGAGGAGAGACCCAGTACTTC
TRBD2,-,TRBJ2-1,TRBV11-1,CASSLVTSGVNEQFF,TGTGCCAGCAGCTTAGTAACTAGCGGGGTAAATGAGCAGTTCTTC
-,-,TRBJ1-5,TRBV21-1,CASSKENRSNQPQHF,TGTGCCAGCAGCAAGGAGAACAGGAGCAATCAGCCCCAGCATTTT
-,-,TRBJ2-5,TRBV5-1,CASSSQGPETQYF,TGCGCCAGCAGCTCTCAGGGCCCAGAGACCCAGTACTTC
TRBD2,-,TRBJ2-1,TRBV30,CAWSEGLAGGGEQFF,TGTGCCTGGAGCGAGGGACTAGCGGGAGGAGGTGAGCAGTTCTTC
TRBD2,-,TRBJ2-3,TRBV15,CATSRGTSGGPSTDTQYF,TGTGCCACCAGCAGGGGGACTAGCGGGGGTCCTAGCACAGATACGCAGTATTTT
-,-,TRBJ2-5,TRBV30,CAWSNGPQETQYF,TGTGCCTGGAGTAATGGGCCACAAGAGACCCAGTACTTC
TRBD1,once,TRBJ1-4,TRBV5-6,CASSLRTGIDEKLFF,TGTGCCAGCAGCCTACGGACAGGGATTGATGAAAAACTGTTTTTT
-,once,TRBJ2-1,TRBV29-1,CSVSFYEQFF,TGCAGCGTTTCTTTCTATGAGCAGTTCTTC
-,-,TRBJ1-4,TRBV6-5,CASSSSGNEKLFF,TGTGCCAGCAGTTCGTCGGGTAATGAAAAACTGTTTTTT
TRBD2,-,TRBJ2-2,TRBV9,CASSGGLAGGRLSGELFF,TGTGCCAGCAGCGGGGGACTAGCGGGAGGGCGGTTGAGCGGGGAGCTGTTTTTT
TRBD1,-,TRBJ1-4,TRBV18,CASSPEKRQGWEKLFF,TGTGCCAGCTCACCAGAGAAAAGACAGGGCTGGGAAAAACTGTTTTTT
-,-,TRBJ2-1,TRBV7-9,CASSYPLGLGSYNEQFF,TGTGCCAGCAGCTACCCTCTGGGGCTCGGGTCCTACAATGAGCAGTTCTTC
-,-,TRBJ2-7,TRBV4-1,CASSQVSNRVGYEQYF,TGCGCCAGCAGCCAAGTCTCTAACAGGGTCGGCTACGAGCAGTACTTC
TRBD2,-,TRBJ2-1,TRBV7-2,CASSLAGTSGGRQFF,TGTGCCAGCAGCTTAGCAGGGACTAGCGGGGGGAGGCAGTTCTTC
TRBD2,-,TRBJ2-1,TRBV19,CASSIAWLAGAGNEQFF,TGTGCCAGTAGTATAGCGTGGCTAGCGGGAGCAGGTAATGAGCAGTTCTTC
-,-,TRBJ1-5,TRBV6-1,CASSAGGGGQPQHF,TGTGCCAGCAGTGCGGGAGGGGGAGGTCAGCCCCAGCATTTT
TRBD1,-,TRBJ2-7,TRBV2,CASSGDRGRIYEQYF,TGTGCCAGCAGTGGGGACAGGGGGCGCATCTACGAGCAGTACTTC
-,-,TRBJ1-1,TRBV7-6,CASSFREDTEAFF,TGTGCCAGCAGCTTCAGGGAGGACACTGAAGCTTTCTTT
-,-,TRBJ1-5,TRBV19,CASSKGVGQPQHF,TGTGCCAGTAGTAAGGGGGTCGGGCAGCCCCAGCATTTT
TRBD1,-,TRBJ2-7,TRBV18,CASSPRDRVPYEQYF,TGTGCCAGCTCACCAAGGGACAGAGTCCCCTACGAGCAGTACTTC
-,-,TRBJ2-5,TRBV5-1,CASSLNRGETQYF,TGCGCCAGCAGCTTAAATAGGGGAGAGACCCAGTACTTC